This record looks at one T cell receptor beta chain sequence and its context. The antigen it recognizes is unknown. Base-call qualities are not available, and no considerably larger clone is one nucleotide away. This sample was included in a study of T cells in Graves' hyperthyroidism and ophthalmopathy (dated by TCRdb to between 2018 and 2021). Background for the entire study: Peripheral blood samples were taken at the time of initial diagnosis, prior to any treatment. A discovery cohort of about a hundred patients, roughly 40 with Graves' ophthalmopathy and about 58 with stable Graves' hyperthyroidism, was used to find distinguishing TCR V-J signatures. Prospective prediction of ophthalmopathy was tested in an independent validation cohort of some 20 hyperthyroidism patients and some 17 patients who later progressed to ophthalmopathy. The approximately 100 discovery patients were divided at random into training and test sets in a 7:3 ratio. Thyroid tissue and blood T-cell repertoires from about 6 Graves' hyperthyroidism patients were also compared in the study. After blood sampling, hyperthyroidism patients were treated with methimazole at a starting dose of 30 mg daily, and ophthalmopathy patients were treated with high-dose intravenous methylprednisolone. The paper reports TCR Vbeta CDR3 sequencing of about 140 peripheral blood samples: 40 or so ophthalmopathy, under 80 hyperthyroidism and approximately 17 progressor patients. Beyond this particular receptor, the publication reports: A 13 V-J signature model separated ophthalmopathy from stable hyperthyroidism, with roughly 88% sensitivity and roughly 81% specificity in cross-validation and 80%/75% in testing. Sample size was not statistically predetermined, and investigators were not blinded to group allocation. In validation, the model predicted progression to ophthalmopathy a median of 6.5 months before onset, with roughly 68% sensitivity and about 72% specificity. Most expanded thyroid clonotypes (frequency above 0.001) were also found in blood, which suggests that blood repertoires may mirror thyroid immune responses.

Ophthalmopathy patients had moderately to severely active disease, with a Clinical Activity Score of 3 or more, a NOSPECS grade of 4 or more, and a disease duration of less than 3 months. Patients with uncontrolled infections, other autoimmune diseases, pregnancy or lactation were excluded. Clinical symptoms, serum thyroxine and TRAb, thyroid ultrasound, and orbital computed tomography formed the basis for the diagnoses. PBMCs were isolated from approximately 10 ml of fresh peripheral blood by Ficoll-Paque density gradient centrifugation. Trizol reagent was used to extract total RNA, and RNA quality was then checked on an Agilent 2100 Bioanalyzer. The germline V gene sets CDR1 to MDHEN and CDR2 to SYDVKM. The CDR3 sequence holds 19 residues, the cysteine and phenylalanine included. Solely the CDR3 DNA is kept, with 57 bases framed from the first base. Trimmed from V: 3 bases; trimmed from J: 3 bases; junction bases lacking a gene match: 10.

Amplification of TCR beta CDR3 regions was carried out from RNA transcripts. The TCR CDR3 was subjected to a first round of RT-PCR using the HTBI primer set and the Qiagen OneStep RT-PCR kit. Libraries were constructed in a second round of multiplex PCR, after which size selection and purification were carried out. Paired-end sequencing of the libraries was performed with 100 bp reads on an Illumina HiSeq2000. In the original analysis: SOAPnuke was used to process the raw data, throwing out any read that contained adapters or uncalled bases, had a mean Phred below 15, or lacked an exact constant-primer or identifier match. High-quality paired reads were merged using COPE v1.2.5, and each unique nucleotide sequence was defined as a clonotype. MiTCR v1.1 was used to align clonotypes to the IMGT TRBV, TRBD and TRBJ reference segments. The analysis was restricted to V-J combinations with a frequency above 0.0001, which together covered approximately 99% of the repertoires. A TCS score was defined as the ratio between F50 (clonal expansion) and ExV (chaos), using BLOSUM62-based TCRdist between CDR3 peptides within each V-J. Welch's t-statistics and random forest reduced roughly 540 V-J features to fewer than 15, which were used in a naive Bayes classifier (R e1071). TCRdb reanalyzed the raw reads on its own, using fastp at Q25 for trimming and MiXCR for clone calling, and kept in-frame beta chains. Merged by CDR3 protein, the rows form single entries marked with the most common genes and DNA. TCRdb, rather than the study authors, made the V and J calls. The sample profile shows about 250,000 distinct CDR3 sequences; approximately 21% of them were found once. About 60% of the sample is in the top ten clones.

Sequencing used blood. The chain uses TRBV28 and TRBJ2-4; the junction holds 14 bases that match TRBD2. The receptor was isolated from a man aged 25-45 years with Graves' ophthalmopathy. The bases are TGTGCCAGCAGTTTTGCCGGGACTAGCGGGAGAGGGGTCAAAAACATTCAGTACTTC. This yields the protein CASSFAGTSGRGVKNIQYF.